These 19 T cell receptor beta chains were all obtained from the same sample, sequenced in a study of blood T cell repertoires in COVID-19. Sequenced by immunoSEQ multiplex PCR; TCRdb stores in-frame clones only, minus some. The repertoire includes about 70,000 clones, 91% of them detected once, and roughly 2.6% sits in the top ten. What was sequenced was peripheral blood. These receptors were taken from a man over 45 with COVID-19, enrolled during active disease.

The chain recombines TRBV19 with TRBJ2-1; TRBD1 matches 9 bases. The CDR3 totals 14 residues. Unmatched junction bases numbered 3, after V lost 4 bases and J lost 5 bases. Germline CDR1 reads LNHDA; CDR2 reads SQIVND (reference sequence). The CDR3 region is CASSTWDRDNEQFF. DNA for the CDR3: TGTGCCAGTAGTACCTGGGACAGGGACAATGAGCAGTTCTTC. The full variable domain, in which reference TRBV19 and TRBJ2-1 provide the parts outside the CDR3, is DGGITQSPKYLFRKEGQNVTLSCEQNLNHDAMYWYRQDPGQGLRLIYYSQIVNDFQKGDIAEGYSVSREKKESFPLTVTSAQKNPTAFYLCASSTWDRDNEQFFGPGTRLTVL.

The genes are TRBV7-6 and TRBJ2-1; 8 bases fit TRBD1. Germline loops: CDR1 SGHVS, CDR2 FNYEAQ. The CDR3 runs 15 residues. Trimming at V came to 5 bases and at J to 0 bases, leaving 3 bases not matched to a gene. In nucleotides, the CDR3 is TGTGCCAGCAGCCGGGACAGGCTCTCCTACAATGAGCAGTTCTTC. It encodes CASSRDRLSYNEQFF.

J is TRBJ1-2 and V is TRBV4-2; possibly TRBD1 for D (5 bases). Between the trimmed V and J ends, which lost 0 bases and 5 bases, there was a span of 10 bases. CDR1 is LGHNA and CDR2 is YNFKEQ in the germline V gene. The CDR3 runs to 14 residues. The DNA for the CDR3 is TGTGCCAGCAGCCAAGACAGGGAGGGGTATGGCTACACCTTC. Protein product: CASSQDREGYGYTF.

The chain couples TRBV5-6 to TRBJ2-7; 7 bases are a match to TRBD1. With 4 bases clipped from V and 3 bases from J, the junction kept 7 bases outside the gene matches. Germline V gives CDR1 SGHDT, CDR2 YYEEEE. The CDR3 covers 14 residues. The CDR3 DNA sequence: TGTGCCAGCAGCCCGGGACAGACCTACTACGAGCAGTACGTC. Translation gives CASSPGQTYYEQYV.

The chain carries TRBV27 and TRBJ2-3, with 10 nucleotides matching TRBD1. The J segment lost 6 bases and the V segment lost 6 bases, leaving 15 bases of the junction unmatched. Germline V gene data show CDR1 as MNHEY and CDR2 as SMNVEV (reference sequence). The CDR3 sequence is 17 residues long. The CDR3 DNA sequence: TGTGCCAGCAGCTTTCTTACCGGGACAGGGGCTTTGGATACGCAGTATTTT. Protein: CASSFLTGTGALDTQYF.

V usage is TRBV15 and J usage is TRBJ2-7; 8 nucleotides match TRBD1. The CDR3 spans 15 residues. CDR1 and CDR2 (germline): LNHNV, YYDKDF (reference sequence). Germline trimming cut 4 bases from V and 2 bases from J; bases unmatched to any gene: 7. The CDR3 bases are TGTGCCACCAGCATTCCGGGACAGGACCCCTACGAGCAGTACTTC. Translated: CATSIPGQDPYEQYF. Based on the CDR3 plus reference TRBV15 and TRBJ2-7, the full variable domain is DAMVIQNPRYQVTQFGKPVTLSCSQTLNHNVMYWYQQKSSQAPKLLFHYYDKDFNNEADTPDNFQSRRPNTSFCFLDIRSPGLGDTAMYLCATSIPGQDPYEQYFGPGTRLTVT.

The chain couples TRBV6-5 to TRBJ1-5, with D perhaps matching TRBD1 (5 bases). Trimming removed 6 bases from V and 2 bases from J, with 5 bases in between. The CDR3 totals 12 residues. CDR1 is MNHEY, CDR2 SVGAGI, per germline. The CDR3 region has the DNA TGTGCCAGCAGACAGGGCAATCAGCCCCAGCATTTT. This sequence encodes CASRQGNQPQHF.

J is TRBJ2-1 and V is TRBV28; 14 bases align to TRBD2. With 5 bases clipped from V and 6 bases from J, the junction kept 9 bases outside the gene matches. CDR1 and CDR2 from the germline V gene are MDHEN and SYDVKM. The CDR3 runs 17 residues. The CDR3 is CASSKRTSGRKSNEQFF. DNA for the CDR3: TGTGCCAGCAGTAAAAGGACTAGCGGGAGGAAATCCAATGAGCAGTTCTTC.

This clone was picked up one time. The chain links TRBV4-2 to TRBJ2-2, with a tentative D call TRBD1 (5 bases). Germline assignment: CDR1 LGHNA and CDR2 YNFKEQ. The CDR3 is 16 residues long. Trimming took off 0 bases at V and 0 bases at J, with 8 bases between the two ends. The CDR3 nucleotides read TGTGCCAGCAGCCAAGAGGACATGGCGAACACCGGGGAGCTGTTTTTT. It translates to CASSQEDMANTGELFF.

In DNA form, the CDR3 reads TGTGCCAGCAGCCAACCCCCCCGCGAGCAGTACTTC. Protein sequence: CASSQPPREQYF. The chain carries TRBV3-1 (or the pseudogene TRBV3-2) and TRBJ2-7; D is undetermined. The CDR3 runs 12 residues. V lost 2 bases and J 6 bases, leaving 8 bases between the germline ends. Looked up from germline, CDR1 is LGHDT and CDR2 is YNNKEL (reference sequence).

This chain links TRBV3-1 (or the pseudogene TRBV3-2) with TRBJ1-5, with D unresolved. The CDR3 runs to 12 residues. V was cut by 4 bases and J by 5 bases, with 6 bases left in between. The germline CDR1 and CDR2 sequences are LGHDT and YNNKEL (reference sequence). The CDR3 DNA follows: TGTGCCAGCAGCCTACTCGATCAGCCCCAGCATTTT. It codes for CASSLLDQPQHF.

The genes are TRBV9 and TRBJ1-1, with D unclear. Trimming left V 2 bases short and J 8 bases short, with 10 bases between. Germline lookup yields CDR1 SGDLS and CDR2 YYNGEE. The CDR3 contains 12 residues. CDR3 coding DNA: TGTGCCAGCAGCGTCTCGGCGGGGGAAGCTTTCTTT. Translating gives CASSVSAGEAFF.

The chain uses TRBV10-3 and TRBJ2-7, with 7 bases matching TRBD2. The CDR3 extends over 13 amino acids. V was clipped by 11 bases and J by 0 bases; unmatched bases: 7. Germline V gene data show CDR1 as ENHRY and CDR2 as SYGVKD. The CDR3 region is CAPRTRSSYEQYF. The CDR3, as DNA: TGTGCCCCAAGGACTAGATCCTCCTACGAGCAGTACTTC.

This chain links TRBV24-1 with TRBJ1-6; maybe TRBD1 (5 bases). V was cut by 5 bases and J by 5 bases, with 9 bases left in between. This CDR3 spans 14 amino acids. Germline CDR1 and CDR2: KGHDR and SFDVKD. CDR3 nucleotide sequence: TGTGCCACCAGTGTGGGGCGAGATAATTCACCCCTCCACTTT. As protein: CATSVGRDNSPLHF.

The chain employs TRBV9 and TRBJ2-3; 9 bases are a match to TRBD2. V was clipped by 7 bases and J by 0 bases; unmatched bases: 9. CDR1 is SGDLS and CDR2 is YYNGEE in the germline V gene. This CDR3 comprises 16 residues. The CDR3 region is CASGREGSSSTDTQYF. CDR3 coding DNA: TGTGCCAGCGGGCGGGAGGGGTCCTCTAGCACAGATACGCAGTATTTT.

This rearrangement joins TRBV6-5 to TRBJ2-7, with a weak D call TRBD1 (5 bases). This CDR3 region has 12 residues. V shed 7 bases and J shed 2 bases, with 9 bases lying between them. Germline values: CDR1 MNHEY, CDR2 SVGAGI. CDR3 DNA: TGTGCCAGCACGGGCAGGGCCTACGAGCAGTACTTC. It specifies CASTGRAYEQYF.

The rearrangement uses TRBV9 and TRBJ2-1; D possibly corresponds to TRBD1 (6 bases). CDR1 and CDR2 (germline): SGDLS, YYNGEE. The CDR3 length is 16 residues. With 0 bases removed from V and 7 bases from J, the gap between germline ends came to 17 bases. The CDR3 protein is CASSVGGPNAANEQFF. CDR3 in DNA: TGTGCCAGCAGCGTAGGGGGGCCCAACGCGGCGAATGAGCAGTTCTTC. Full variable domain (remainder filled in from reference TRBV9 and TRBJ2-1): DSGVTQTPKHLITATGQRVTLRCSPRSGDLSVYWYQQSLDQGLQFLIQYYNGEERAKGNILERFSAQQFPDLHSELNLSSLELGDSALYFCASSVGGPNAANEQFFGPGTRLTVL.

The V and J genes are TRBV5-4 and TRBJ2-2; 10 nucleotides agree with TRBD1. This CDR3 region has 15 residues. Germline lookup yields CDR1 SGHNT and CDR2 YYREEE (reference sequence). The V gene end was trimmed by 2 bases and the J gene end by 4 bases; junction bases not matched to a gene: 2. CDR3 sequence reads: CASSLGQGGTGELFF. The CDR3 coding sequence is TGTGCCAGCAGCTTAGGACAGGGGGGCACCGGGGAGCTGTTTTTT.

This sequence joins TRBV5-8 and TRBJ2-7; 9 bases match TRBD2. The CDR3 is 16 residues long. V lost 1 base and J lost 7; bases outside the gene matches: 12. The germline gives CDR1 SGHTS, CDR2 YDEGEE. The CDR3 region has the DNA TGTGCCAGCAGCTTGTATCAGCGGGAGGTCTCAGAGGAGCAGTACGTC. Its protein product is CASSLYQREVSEEQYV.